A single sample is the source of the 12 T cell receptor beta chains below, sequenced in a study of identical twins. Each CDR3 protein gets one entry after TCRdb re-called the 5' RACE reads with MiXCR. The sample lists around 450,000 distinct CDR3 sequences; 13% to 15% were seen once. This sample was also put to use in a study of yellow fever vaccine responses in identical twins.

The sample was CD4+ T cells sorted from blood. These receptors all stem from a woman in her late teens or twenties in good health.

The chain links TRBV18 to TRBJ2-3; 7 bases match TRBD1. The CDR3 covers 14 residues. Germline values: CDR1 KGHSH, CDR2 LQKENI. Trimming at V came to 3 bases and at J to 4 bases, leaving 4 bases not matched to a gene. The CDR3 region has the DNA TGTGCCAGCTCACCTAGGGGGCGCCCAGATACGCAGTATTTT. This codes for CASSPRGRPDTQYF. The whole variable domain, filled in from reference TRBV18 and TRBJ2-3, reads NAGVMQNPRHLVRRRGQEARLRCSPMKGHSHVYWYRQLPEEGLKFMVYLQKENIIDESGMPKERFSAEFPKEGPSILRIQQVVRGDSAAYFCASSPRGRPDTQYFGPGTRLTVL.

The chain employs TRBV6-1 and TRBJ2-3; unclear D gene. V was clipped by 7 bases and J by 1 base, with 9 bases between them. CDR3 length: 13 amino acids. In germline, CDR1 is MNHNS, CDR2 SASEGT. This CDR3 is CASNLVGTDTQYF. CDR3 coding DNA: TGTGCCAGCAACCTGGTGGGCACAGATACGCAGTATTTT.

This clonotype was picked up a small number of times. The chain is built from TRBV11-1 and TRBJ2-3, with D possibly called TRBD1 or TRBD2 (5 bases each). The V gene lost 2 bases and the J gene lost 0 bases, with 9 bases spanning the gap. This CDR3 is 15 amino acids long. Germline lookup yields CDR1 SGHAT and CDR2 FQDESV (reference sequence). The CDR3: CASSLWGGSTDTQYF. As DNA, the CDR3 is TGTGCCAGCAGCTTATGGGGCGGGAGCACAGATACGCAGTATTTT.

The CDR3 nucleotides are TGTGCCAGCAGCCCCAAGACTAGCGGACTCACAGATACGCAGTATTTT. Translated: CASSPKTSGLTDTQYF. V is TRBV7-3 and J is TRBJ2-3; 9 nucleotides align to TRBD2. The CDR3 contains 16 residues. Germline CDR1 is SGHTA and CDR2 is FQGTGA. V lost 5 bases and J lost 2; bases outside the gene matches: 8. The variable domain in full, with the rest retrieved from reference TRBV7-3 and TRBJ2-3, is GAGVSQTPSNKVTEKGKYVELRCDPISGHTALYWYRQSLGQGPEFLIYFQGTGAADDSGLPNDRFFAVRPEGSVSTLKIQRTERGDSAVYLCASSPKTSGLTDTQYFGPGTRLTVL.

The CDR3: CASSPPGQNTEAFF. The CDR3 nucleotides read TGCGCCAGCAGCCCCCCGGGACAGAACACTGAAGCTTTCTTT. The V gene is TRBV5-1, the J gene TRBJ1-1; D perhaps matches TRBD1 (6 bases). This CDR3 comprises 14 residues. Between the trimmed V and J ends, which lost 4 bases and 1 base, there was a span of 11 bases. Germline V gene sequence: CDR1 SGHRS, CDR2 YFSETQ.

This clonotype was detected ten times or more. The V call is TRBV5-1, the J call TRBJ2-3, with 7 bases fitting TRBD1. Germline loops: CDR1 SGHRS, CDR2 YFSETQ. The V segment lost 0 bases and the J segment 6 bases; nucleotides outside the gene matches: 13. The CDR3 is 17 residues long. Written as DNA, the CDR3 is TGCGCCAGCAGCTTGGAGAACAGGGTCAGGGGGACGGATACGCAGTATTTT. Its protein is CASSLENRVRGTDTQYF.

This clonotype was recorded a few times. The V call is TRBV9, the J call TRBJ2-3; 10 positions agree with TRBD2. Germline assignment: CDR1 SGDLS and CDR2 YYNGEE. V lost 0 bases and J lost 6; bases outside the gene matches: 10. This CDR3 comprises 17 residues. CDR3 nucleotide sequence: TGTGCCAGCAGCGTAGGAGGAGCGGGAGGGCCTCTGGATACGCAGTATTTT. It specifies CASSVGGAGGPLDTQYF. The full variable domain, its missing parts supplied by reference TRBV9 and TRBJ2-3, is DSGVTQTPKHLITATGQRVTLRCSPRSGDLSVYWYQQSLDQGLQFLIQYYNGEERAKGNILERFSAQQFPDLHSELNLSSLELGDSALYFCASSVGGAGGPLDTQYFGPGTRLTVL.

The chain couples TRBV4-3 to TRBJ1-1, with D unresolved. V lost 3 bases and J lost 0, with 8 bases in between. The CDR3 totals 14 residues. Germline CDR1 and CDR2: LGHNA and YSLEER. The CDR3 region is CASSQGLLNTEAFF. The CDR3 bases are TGCGCCAGCAGCCAGGGCCTGCTGAACACTGAAGCTTTCTTT.

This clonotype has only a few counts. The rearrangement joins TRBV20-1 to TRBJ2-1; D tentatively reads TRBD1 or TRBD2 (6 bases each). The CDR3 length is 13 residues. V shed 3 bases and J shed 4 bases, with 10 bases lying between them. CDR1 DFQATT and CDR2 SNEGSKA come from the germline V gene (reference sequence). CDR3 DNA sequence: TGCAGTGCTAGGGGGGGCTTTTACAATGAGCAGTTCTTC. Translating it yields CSARGGFYNEQFF.

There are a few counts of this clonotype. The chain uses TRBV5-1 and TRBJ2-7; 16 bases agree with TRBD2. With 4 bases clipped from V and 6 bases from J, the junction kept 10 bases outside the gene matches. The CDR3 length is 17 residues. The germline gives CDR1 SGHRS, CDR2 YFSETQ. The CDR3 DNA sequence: TGCGCCAGCAGCGCCGGGACTAGCGGGAGGGCCTCTTTCGAGCAGTACTTC. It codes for CASSAGTSGRASFEQYF. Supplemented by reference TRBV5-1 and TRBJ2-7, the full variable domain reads KAGVTQTPRYLIKTRGQQVTLSCSPISGHRSVSWYQQTPGQGLQFLFEYFSETQRNKGNFPGRFSGRQFSNSRSEMNVSTLELGDSALYLCASSAGTSGRASFEQYFGPGTRLTVT.

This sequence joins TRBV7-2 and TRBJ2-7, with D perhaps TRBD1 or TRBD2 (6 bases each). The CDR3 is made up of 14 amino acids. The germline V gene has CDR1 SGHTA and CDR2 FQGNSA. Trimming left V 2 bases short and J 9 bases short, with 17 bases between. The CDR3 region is CASSLLPGAPWQYF. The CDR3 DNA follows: TGTGCCAGCAGCTTACTCCCGGGGGCCCCGTGGCAGTACTTC.

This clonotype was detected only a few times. The CDR3 sequence: CASSSSGLVTDTQYF. For the CDR3, the DNA is TGTGCCAGCAGCTCGTCGGGACTAGTAACAGATACGCAGTATTTT. The chain has TRBV7-2 and TRBJ2-3; 8 nucleotides line up with TRBD2. CDR1 SGHTA and CDR2 FQGNSA come from the germline V gene. The CDR3 length is 15 residues. Trimming cost V 4 bases and J 3 bases; bases outside gene matches: 6.